This record covers a single T cell receptor (beta chain). Its antigen remains unidentified. Repertoires were generated with immunoSEQ multiplex PCR, while TCRdb's copy carries only in-frame clones and drops some. In the table there are some 10,000 clones, 70% to 80% of which are singletons. This specimen comes from a study of OX40 agonist ivuxolimab in advanced cancers. Study information: It was permissible to have had prior anti-PD-1, anti-PD-L1 or anti-CTLA-4 therapy, and approximately 38% had some. Study-wide findings and caveats: Clonal expansion by week 6 occurred in CD4+ and CD8+ blood T cells (at 0.1 to 3.0 mg/kg).

Exclusion applied to patients with autoimmune disease history or systemic immunosuppression. The material was CD4+ or CD8+ T cells sorted from blood, obtained in a trial of the OX40 agonist ivuxolimab. The TCR sequence derives from an adult with an advanced solid tumor such as melanoma, head and neck, liver or kidney cancer.

This CDR3 is CASRVNQGSNQPQHF. The CDR3 nucleotides read TGTGCCAGTAGGGTAAACCAGGGATCCAATCAGCCCCAGCATTTT. V and J are TRBV19 and TRBJ1-5, with a tentative D call TRBD1 (5 bases). The CDR3 runs to 15 residues. V was clipped by 6 bases and J by 3 bases, with 15 bases between them. CDR1 and CDR2 from the germline V gene are LNHDA and SQIVND (reference sequence).